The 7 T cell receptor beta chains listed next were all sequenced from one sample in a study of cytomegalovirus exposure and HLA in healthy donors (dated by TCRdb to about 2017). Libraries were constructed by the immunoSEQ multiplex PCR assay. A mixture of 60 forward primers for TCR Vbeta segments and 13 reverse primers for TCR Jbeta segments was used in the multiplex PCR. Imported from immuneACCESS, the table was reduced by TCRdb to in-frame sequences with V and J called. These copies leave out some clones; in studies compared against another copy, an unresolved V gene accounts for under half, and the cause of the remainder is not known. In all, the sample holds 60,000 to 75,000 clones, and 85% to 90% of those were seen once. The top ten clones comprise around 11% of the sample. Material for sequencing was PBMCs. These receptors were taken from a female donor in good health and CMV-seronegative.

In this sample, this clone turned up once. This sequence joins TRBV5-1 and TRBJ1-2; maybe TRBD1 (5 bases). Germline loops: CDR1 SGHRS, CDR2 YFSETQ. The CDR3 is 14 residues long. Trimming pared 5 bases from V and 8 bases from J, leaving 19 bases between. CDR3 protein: CASRDSGTYFGYTF. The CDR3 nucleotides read TGCGCCAGCAGGGACTCCGGGACTTATTTCGGCTACACCTTC.

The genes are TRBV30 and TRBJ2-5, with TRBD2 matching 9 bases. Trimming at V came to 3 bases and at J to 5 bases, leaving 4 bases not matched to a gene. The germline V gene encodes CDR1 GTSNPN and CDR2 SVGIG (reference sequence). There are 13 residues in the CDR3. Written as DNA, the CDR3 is TGTGCCTGGAGCGCGGGGGGGCGGGAGACCCAGTACTTC. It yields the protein CAWSAGGRETQYF.

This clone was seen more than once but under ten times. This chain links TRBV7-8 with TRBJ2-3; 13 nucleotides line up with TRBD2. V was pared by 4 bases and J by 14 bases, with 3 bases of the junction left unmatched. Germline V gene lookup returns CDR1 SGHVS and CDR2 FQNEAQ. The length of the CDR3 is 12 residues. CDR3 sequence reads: CASSSGLAGVYF. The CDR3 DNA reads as TGTGCCAGCAGCTCAGGACTAGCGGGAGTGTATTTT. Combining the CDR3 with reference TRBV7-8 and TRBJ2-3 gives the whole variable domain GAGVSQSPRYKVAKRGQDVALRCDPISGHVSLFWYQQALGQGPEFLTYFQNEAQLDKSGLPSDRFFAERPEGSVSTLKIQRTQQEDSAVYLCASSSGLAGVYFGPGTRLTVL.

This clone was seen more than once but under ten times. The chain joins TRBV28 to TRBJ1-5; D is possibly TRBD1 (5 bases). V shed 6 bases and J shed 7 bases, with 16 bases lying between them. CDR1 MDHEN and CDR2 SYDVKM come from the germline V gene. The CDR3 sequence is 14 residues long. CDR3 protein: CASSAPSKGQPQHF. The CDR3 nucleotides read TGTGCCAGCAGCGCCCCCTCCAAGGGGCAGCCCCAGCATTTT.

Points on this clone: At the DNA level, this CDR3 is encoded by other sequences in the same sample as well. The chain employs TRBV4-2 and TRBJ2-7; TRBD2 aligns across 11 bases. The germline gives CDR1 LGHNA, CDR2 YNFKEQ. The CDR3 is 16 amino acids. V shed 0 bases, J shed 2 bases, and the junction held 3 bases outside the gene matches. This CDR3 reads CASSQDETSGAYEQYF. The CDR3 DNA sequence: TGTGCCAGCAGCCAAGATGAGACTAGCGGGGCCTACGAGCAGTACTTC.

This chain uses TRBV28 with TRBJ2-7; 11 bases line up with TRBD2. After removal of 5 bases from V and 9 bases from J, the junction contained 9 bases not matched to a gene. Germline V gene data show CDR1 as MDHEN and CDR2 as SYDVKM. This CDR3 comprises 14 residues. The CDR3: CASSKTSGSQGQYF. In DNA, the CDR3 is TGTGCCAGCAGTAAAACTAGCGGGAGTCAGGGGCAGTACTTC.

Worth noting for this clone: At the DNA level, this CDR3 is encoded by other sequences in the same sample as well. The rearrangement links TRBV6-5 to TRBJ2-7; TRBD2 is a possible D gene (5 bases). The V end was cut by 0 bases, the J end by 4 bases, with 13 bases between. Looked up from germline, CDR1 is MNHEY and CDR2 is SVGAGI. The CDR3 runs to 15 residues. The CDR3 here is CASSYSTGGAYEQYF. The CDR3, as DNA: TGTGCCAGCAGTTACTCGACCGGAGGAGCGTACGAGCAGTACTTC.